This TCR beta chain was captured in a study of shared clonotypes between healthy human individuals. Some clones are missing from TCRdb's copy, which holds only in-frame ones; the method was immunoSEQ multiplex PCR. In the table there are 950,000 to 1,300,000 clones, about 80% of which are singletons. The material sequenced was memory CD4+ T cells sorted from blood. Described subset: CD45RA-negative fraction. This receptor was taken from a man in his late teens or twenties in good health.

The CDR3 spells CASNQRTGSVRNTQYF. CDR3 in DNA: TGCGCCAGCAACCAAAGGACAGGGTCAGTGAGGAATACGCAGTATTTT. This sequence joins TRBV10-2 and TRBJ2-3; 8 nucleotides line up with TRBD1. The V gene's germline CDR1 is WSHSY and CDR2 SAAADI. Unmatched junction bases numbered 16, after V lost 7 bases and J lost 7 bases. This CDR3 is 16 amino acids long.